The 28 T cell receptor beta chains presented below share a single source sample, sequenced in a study of OX40 agonist ivuxolimab in advanced cancers. Profiling relied on immunoSEQ multiplex PCR, and the TCRdb table lists in-frame clones only, not all of them. This table has roughly 70,000 clones, 89% appearing once. The sample here was CD4+ or CD8+ T cells sorted from blood, taken in a trial of the OX40 agonist ivuxolimab. The receptors were gathered from an adult with an advanced solid tumor such as melanoma, head and neck, liver or kidney cancer.

The J gene is TRBJ1-2, the V gene TRBV6-1; weak D call: TRBD1 (5 bases). Trimming removed 3 bases at V and 4 bases at J, with 15 bases between. Germline assignment: CDR1 MNHNS and CDR2 SASEGT. CDR3 length: 15 residues. The CDR3 region is CASSDHLIGVYGYTF. The CDR3 coding sequence is TGTGCCAGCAGTGACCATTTGATAGGGGTCTATGGCTACACCTTC.

This chain connects TRBV19 to TRBJ2-6; D is ambiguous. Deletions cut 0 bases from V and 4 bases from J, with 10 bases between. CDR1 and CDR2 from the germline V gene are LNHDA and SQIVND (reference sequence). This CDR3 contains 16 residues. The CDR3 DNA reads as TGTGCCAGTAGTATAGATAGGGCCCGGGGGGCCAACGTCCTGACTTTC. This sequence encodes CASSIDRARGANVLTF.

Turning to this clone: One end of the junction fails to match germline, which may point to a read error. The J gene is TRBJ2-3, the V gene TRBV2; D is unclear. Germline CDR1 and CDR2: SNHLY and FYNNEI. This CDR3 spans 12 amino acids. CDR3 nucleotide sequence: TGTGCAAGCAACCCGGACACAGATACGCAGTATTTT. Translating gives CASNPDTDTQYF.

This sequence joins TRBV30 and TRBJ2-6, with 10 bases that match TRBD1. This CDR3 is built from 18 residues. Germline CDR1 and CDR2: GTSNPN and SVGIG (reference sequence). The ends lost 0 bases at V and 0 bases at J; junction bases unmatched: 5. Here the CDR3 DNA reads TGTGCCTGGAGTGTAGTGTGGACAGGGGGCTCTGGGGCCAACGTCCTGACTTTC. As protein: CAWSVVWTGGSGANVLTF. Based on the CDR3 plus reference TRBV30 and TRBJ2-6, the full variable domain is SQTIHQWPATLVQPVGSPLSLECTVEGTSNPNLYWYRQAAGRGLQLLFYSVGIGQISSEVPQNLSASRPQDRQFILSSKKLLLSDSGFYLCAWSVVWTGGSGANVLTFGAGSRLTVL.

This chain joins TRBV15 and TRBJ2-7; a weak D match, TRBD2 (6 bases). CDR1 and CDR2 (germline): LNHNV, YYDKDF (reference sequence). The CDR3 consists of 13 residues. V lost 5 bases and J 3 bases, leaving 11 bases between the germline ends. CDR3 in DNA: TGTGCCACCAGCCCCTCGGGGGTCTACGAGCAGTACTTC. Amino acids: CATSPSGVYEQYF.

The chain links TRBV7-2 to TRBJ1-3; D call uncertain. The ends were cut back, 4 bases at V and 0 bases at J, with 13 bases in the middle. This CDR3 contains 16 residues. Germline CDR1 and CDR2: SGHTA and FQGNSA. The CDR3 here is CASSSMEGFSGNTIYF. CDR3 DNA sequence: TGTGCCAGCAGCTCGATGGAGGGATTCTCTGGAAACACCATATATTTT.

This sequence joins TRBV11-2 and TRBJ2-1, with 9 bases identical to TRBD1. Germline loops: CDR1 SGHAT, CDR2 FQNNGV. The length of the CDR3 is 15 residues. The V gene end was trimmed by 1 base and the J gene end by 2 bases; junction bases not matched to a gene: 0. CDR3 sequence: CASSLGTGAYNEQFF. CDR3 nucleotides: TGTGCCAGCAGCTTAGGGACAGGGGCCTACAATGAGCAGTTCTTC.

V usage is TRBV18 and J usage is TRBJ2-2; D unresolved. Germline V gene data show CDR1 as KGHSH and CDR2 as LQKENI. CDR3 length: 13 amino acids. V lost 3 bases to trimming and J lost 7 bases, with 9 bases between them. CDR3 region: CASSPREGGELFF. The CDR3, as DNA: TGTGCCAGCTCACCCCGAGAAGGCGGGGAGCTGTTTTTT.

This clone came up once. The chain joins TRBV5-1 to TRBJ1-2; 7 bases are shared with TRBD1. The J segment lost 1 base and the V segment lost 0 bases, leaving 12 bases of the junction unmatched. Germline V CDR1 and CDR2: SGHRS, YFSETQ. The CDR3 spans 18 residues. CDR3 residues: CASSLGRDSSDYNYGYTF. In DNA, the CDR3 is TGCGCCAGCAGCTTGGGACGGGACAGCTCAGATTATAACTATGGCTACACCTTC.

The gene calls are TRBV10-3 and TRBJ2-5; D perhaps matches TRBD1 (5 bases). With the DNA end fitting TRBJ2-7 better, the J assignment may be wrong. The germline CDR1 and CDR2 sequences are ENHRY and SYGVKD. The CDR3 runs to 13 residues. CDR3 protein: CAISASPQGEQYF. The CDR3 nucleotides read TGTGCCATCAGTGCGTCCCCTCAGGGCGAGCAGTACTTC.

The V gene is TRBV7-6, the J gene TRBJ2-5; D gene ambiguous. Germline CDR1 SGHVS, CDR2 FNYEAQ. Trimming removed 8 bases at V and 3 bases at J, with 7 bases between. This CDR3 is built from 11 residues. Written as DNA, the CDR3 is TGTGCCAGCGGAATTAAAGAGACCCAGTACTTC. Translation: CASGIKETQYF.

The genes are TRBV11-3 and TRBJ2-1; D is uncertain. The V and J ends lost 3 bases and 5 bases respectively, with 8 bases between them. Germline CDR1 reads SGHNT; CDR2 reads YENEEA. The CDR3 length is 13 residues. CDR3 sequence: CASSFVPNNEQFF. CDR3 bases: TGTGCCAGCAGCTTCGTCCCGAACAATGAGCAGTTCTTC.

The rearrangement uses TRBV5-1 and TRBJ2-1; 8 bases are shared with TRBD2. This CDR3 is built from 15 residues. V shed 1 base and J 4 bases; nucleotides not matched to a gene: 4. Germline CDR1 SGHRS, CDR2 YFSETQ. The CDR3 DNA is TGCGCCAGCAGCTTGCAACTAGCGGATTACAATGAGCAGTTCTTC. Translation: CASSLQLADYNEQFF. Full variable domain (remainder filled in from reference TRBV5-1 and TRBJ2-1): KAGVTQTPRYLIKTRGQQVTLSCSPISGHRSVSWYQQTPGQGLQFLFEYFSETQRNKGNFPGRFSGRQFSNSRSEMNVSTLELGDSALYLCASSLQLADYNEQFFGPGTRLTVL.

This rearrangement joins TRBV2 to TRBJ2-7; D could derive from TRBD1 or TRBD2 (6 bases each). This CDR3 has 15 amino acids. Per germline, CDR1 SNHLY and CDR2 FYNNEI. V shed 2 bases and J shed 2 bases, with 13 bases lying between them. The CDR3 nucleotides read TGTGCCAGCAGTGAAAAGGAGGGGGGAACCTACGAGCAGTACTTC. It yields the protein CASSEKEGGTYEQYF.

This clone came up once. The same CDR3 also results from other DNA sequences found in this sample. The chain is built from TRBV28 and TRBJ2-7; D is perhaps TRBD2 (6 bases). The V gene's germline CDR1 is MDHEN and CDR2 SYDVKM. The V and J ends lost 4 bases and 9 bases respectively, with 22 bases between them. The CDR3 is 15 residues long. The CDR3 region is CASSSTGLATGVQYF. The DNA of the CDR3 is TGTGCCAGCAGTTCCACGGGGCTAGCGACTGGAGTGCAGTACTTC. The full variable domain, its missing parts supplied by reference TRBV28 and TRBJ2-7, is DVKVTQSSRYLVKRTGEKVFLECVQDMDHENMFWYRQDPGLGLRLIYFSYDVKMKEKGDIPEGYSVSREKKERFSLILESASTNQTSMYLCASSSTGLATGVQYFGPGTRLTVT.

The chain employs TRBV28 and TRBJ2-7; the D gene is possibly TRBD2 (5 bases). V was clipped by 6 bases and J by 1 base, with 13 bases between them. This CDR3 spans 14 amino acids. Germline-derived CDR1 and CDR2 are MDHEN and SYDVKM. CDR3 bases: TGTGCCAGCAGCCCTCCGAGGGTATCCTACGAGCAGTACTTC. It yields the protein CASSPPRVSYEQYF.

The chain carries TRBV6-5 and TRBJ2-5, with 10 bases aligning to TRBD1. This CDR3 spans 15 amino acids. Trimming took 6 bases from V and 4 from J; bases not matched to a gene: 8. The germline CDR1 and CDR2 sequences are MNHEY and SVGAGI. The CDR3 coding sequence is TGTGCCAGCAGGCCGACAGGGGGCGCGGGAGAGACCCAGTACTTC. It translates to CASRPTGGAGETQYF.

This chain joins TRBV19 and TRBJ2-1; 7 bases map to TRBD2. J lost 0 bases, V lost 4 bases, and 3 bases had no gene match. Germline V gene sequence: CDR1 LNHDA, CDR2 SQIVND (reference sequence). This CDR3 has 15 amino acids. CDR3 protein: CASSNLAASYNEQFF. The CDR3 coding sequence is TGTGCCAGTAGTAATCTAGCGGCCTCCTACAATGAGCAGTTCTTC.

The V gene is TRBV9, the J gene TRBJ1-4; D not resolved. Per germline, CDR1 SGDLS and CDR2 YYNGEE. The CDR3 is made up of 14 amino acids. The V gene lost 4 bases and the J gene lost 5 bases, with 12 bases spanning the gap. CDR3 sequence reads: CASSPSGQNEKLFF. CDR3 nucleotide sequence: TGTGCCAGCAGCCCCTCGGGTCAAAATGAAAAACTGTTTTTT.

This clone occurred once. V usage is TRBV5-4 and J usage is TRBJ2-7; 9 bases line up with TRBD2. CDR1 and CDR2 (germline): SGHNT, YYREEE (reference sequence). After removal of 5 bases from V and 3 bases from J, the junction contained 9 bases not matched to a gene. This CDR3 is 15 amino acids long. In DNA form, the CDR3 reads TGTGCCAGCAGGGAGACCGGGACTAGCTTCTACGAGCAGTACTTC. It is translated as CASRETGTSFYEQYF.

V gene TRBV5-1 combines with J gene TRBJ2-7; 9 nucleotides agree with TRBD1. With V trimmed by 1 base and J by 7 bases, 6 bases remained unmatched. This CDR3 is 14 amino acids long. CDR1 SGHRS and CDR2 YFSETQ come from the germline V gene. The CDR3 nucleotides read TGCGCCAGCAGCTTGAGCGGGACAGGGTGGGAGCAGTACTTC. Its translation is CASSLSGTGWEQYF.

The chain recombines TRBV6-6 with TRBJ2-7; unclear D gene. The germline V gene has CDR1 MNHNY and CDR2 SVGAGI (reference sequence). The CDR3 contains 15 residues. Trimming pared 5 bases from V and 8 bases from J, leaving 22 bases between. CDR3 nucleotides: TGTGCCAGCAGTGGTCGTTCGTCCATACTACGTAAGCAGTACTTC. Translation gives CASSGRSSILRKQYF.

This clone was detected only once. The chain employs TRBV28 and TRBJ2-3; 9 bases map to TRBD2. Germline-derived CDR1 and CDR2 are MDHEN and SYDVKM. The CDR3 length is 13 residues. The V gene end was trimmed by 10 bases and the J gene end by 3 bases; junction bases not matched to a gene: 5. In nucleotides, the CDR3 is TGTGCCATCATAGCGGGAGCGACAGATACGCAGTATTTT. It specifies CAIIAGATDTQYF.

V gene TRBV7-9 combines with J gene TRBJ1-5, with 12 bases fitting TRBD1. Germline-derived CDR1 and CDR2 are SEHNR and FQNEAQ (reference sequence). After removal of 5 bases from V and 6 bases from J, the junction contained 5 bases not matched to a gene. The CDR3 runs 15 residues. The CDR3: CASSTGTGGGQPQHF. The DNA for the CDR3 is TGTGCCAGCAGCACCGGGACAGGGGGCGGTCAGCCCCAGCATTTT.

This clone was counted once. CDR3 residues: CASSLEVHPTNYGYTF. In DNA form, the CDR3 reads TGTGCCAGCAGCTTGGAGGTACATCCTACTAACTATGGCTACACCTTC. The chain links TRBV5-6 to TRBJ1-2, with unresolved D. The length of the CDR3 is 16 residues. Germline CDR1 SGHDT, CDR2 YYEEEE. V was clipped by 0 bases and J by 0 bases, with 12 bases between them.

The V call is TRBV18, the J call TRBJ1-2, with D tentatively TRBD1 (6 bases). This CDR3 has 14 amino acids. The V end was cut by 1 base, the J end by 6 bases, with 12 bases between. Germline assignment: CDR1 KGHSH and CDR2 LQKENI. The CDR3 DNA follows: TGTGCCAGCTCACCACGCAGGGGACGCGATGGCTACACCTTC. As protein: CASSPRRGRDGYTF.

The rearrangement joins TRBV7-9 to TRBJ1-2, with TRBD1 identical over 9 bases. J gave up 6 bases and V 3 bases, and 8 bases lay outside the gene matches. CDR1 and CDR2 from the germline V gene are SEHNR and FQNEAQ (reference sequence). The CDR3 runs 15 residues. The CDR3 DNA reads as TGTGCCAGCAGCTTCATACTACGGGACAGGGATGGCTACACCTTC. It encodes CASSFILRDRDGYTF.

The gene calls are TRBV6-5 and TRBJ1-4, with D uncertain. Trimming stripped 5 bases from V and 8 bases from J, with 18 bases between. The V gene's germline CDR1 is MNHEY and CDR2 SVGAGI. The CDR3 runs to 15 residues. The CDR3 DNA is TGTGCCAGCAGTAACACCAGGATGGGGTCGGAAAAACTGTTTTTT. Translated, it gives CASSNTRMGSEKLFF.